The following is a TCR beta chain sequence with its context. Its target is unknown. CDR1 LNHNV and CDR2 YYDKDF come from the germline V gene (reference sequence). The V gene lost 1 base and the J gene lost 4 bases, with 10 bases spanning the gap. CDR3 length: 14 residues. Produced via immunoSEQ multiplex PCR; TCRdb's table is partial and in-frame only. This repertoire shows some 87,000 clones, roughly 88% found once; its top ten account for 0.72%. This record belongs to a study of OX40 agonist ivuxolimab in advanced cancers. On the study more broadly: Partial responses occurred in three patients (one hepatocellular carcinoma, two cutaneous melanoma). Points from the study as a whole: Dosing at 0.1 to 3.0 mg/kg was accompanied by clonal expansion of CD4+ and CD8+ blood T cells by week 6.

Blood sampling was done at baseline, cycle 4 day 1, and cycle 7 day 1. The sample in question was CD4+ or CD8+ T cells sorted from blood, obtained in a trial of the OX40 agonist ivuxolimab. The chain couples TRBV15 to TRBJ2-5, with TRBD2 as a possible D gene (5 bases). The source is an adult with an advanced solid tumor such as melanoma, head and neck, liver or kidney cancer. The CDR3 region has the DNA TGTGCCACCAGCAGAGGGGAGTACCCAGAGACCCAGTACTTC. Translation gives CATSRGEYPETQYF.